A single sample is the source of the 27 T cell receptor beta chains below, sequenced in a study of Graves' ophthalmopathy and Graves' hyperthyroidism. The authors amplified TCR beta CDR3 regions from RNA transcripts. An initial RT-PCR round employing HTBI primers preceded a second-round multiplex PCR. From the multiplex PCR reads, TCRdb called clonotypes with MiXCR, one entry per CDR3 protein. The sample shows about 620,000 distinct CDR3 sequences, approximately 22% of them seen only once. The specimen was peripheral blood. The receptors shown here come from a woman in her late teens or twenties with stable Graves' hyperthyroidism. Some clones in this sample may be carry-over from other donors' samples.

The chain employs TRBV6-1 and TRBJ2-7; D may be TRBD1 (6 bases). This CDR3 has 14 residues. Per the germline V gene, CDR1 is MNHNS and CDR2 is SASEGT. V dropped 6 bases and J dropped 2 bases, with 14 bases sitting between them. The CDR3 reads CASRRRDTAYEQYF. The CDR3 nucleotides are TGTGCCAGCAGGCGACGGGACACAGCCTACGAGCAGTACTTC.

This clonotype was detected many times. This rearrangement joins TRBV6-1 to TRBJ2-5, with TRBD1 matching over 7 bases. From germline, CDR1 is MNHNS and CDR2 SASEGT. There are 16 residues in the CDR3. Trimming removed 3 bases from V and 1 base from J; junction bases left unmatched: 8. CDR3 sequence reads: CASSDFLRDSQETQYF. The DNA for the CDR3 is TGTGCCAGCAGTGACTTCCTCCGGGACAGCCAAGAGACCCAGTACTTC.

The rearrangement uses TRBV6-1 and TRBJ1-2, with D unresolved. The CDR3 length is 14 residues. Germline assignment: CDR1 MNHNS and CDR2 SASEGT. V dropped 1 base and J dropped 5 bases, with 11 bases sitting between them. The CDR3 here is CASSEVTSGYGYTF. In nucleotides, the CDR3 is TGTGCCAGCAGTGAAGTTACCAGCGGGTATGGCTACACCTTC.

V and J are TRBV6-1 and TRBJ1-6; D call uncertain. This CDR3 region has 14 residues. CDR1 is MNHNS, CDR2 SASEGT, per germline. The V end lost 4 bases, the J end lost 7 bases, and 11 bases lay between the germline ends. The CDR3, as DNA: TGTGCCAGCAGTGGAGAGGTCACCAATTCACCCCTCCACTTT. This gives the protein CASSGEVTNSPLHF.

This clonotype was picked up many times. The chain links TRBV6-2 or TRBV6-3 to TRBJ2-7; D may match TRBD1 or TRBD2 (5 bases each). The length of the CDR3 is 13 residues. In germline, CDR1 is MNHEY, CDR2 SVGEGT. Trimming left V 2 bases short and J 2 bases short, with 7 bases between. This CDR3 reads CASSYGDAYEQYF. CDR3 DNA: TGTGCCAGCAGTTACGGGGACGCCTACGAGCAGTACTTC.

The table lists this clonotype with many counts. The chain joins TRBV15 to TRBJ1-2, with D uncertain. This CDR3 has 15 residues. The V gene's germline CDR1 is LNHNV and CDR2 YYDKDF (reference sequence). The ends were cut back, 0 bases at V and 2 bases at J, with 10 bases in the middle. The CDR3 loop reads CATSRDVEGNYGYTF. CDR3 nucleotide sequence: TGTGCCACCAGCAGAGATGTTGAAGGGAACTATGGCTACACCTTC. Filled out from reference TRBV15 and TRBJ1-2, the complete variable domain reads DAMVIQNPRYQVTQFGKPVTLSCSQTLNHNVMYWYQQKSSQAPKLLFHYYDKDFNNEADTPDNFQSRRPNTSFCFLDIRSPGLGDTAMYLCATSRDVEGNYGYTFGSGTRLTVV.

This chain joins TRBV6-5 and TRBJ2-5; the D gene could be TRBD1 or TRBD2 (5 bases each). Germline-derived CDR1 and CDR2 are MNHEY and SVGAGI. V was clipped by 4 bases and J by 1 base, with 10 bases between them. This CDR3 spans 14 amino acids. The CDR3 DNA sequence: TGTGCCAGCAGTTGGGGACCGCTCCAAGAGACCCAGTACTTC. Protein: CASSWGPLQETQYF.

As to this clonotype: A read error may account for a junction end that differs from germline. The chain employs TRBV7-9 and TRBJ2-4; D gene uncertain. The CDR3 runs 14 residues. The germline CDR1 and CDR2 sequences are SEHNR and FQNEAQ (reference sequence). The DNA of the CDR3 is TGTGCCAGCAGCTTAGAGGGTCGTGGAAACATTAAGTACTTC. This sequence encodes CASSLEGRGNIKYF.

J is TRBJ2-7 and V is TRBV18; D gene unclear. V was trimmed by 2 bases and J by 4 bases, leaving 9 bases between them. Germline CDR1 KGHSH, CDR2 LQKENI. This CDR3 region has 13 residues. CDR3 loop: CASSPMGYYEQYF. The CDR3 coding sequence is TGTGCCAGCTCACCAATGGGGTATTACGAGCAGTACTTC.

The table lists this clonotype with many counts. This chain uses TRBV7-2 with TRBJ1-1; TRBD1 matches 7 bases. This CDR3 comprises 12 residues. Per the germline V gene, CDR1 is SGHTA and CDR2 is FQGNSA. J gave up 11 bases and V 5 bases, and 8 bases lay outside the gene matches. The CDR3 spells CASSRTGQRAFF. The CDR3 bases are TGTGCCAGCAGCCGGACAGGCCAGAGGGCTTTCTTT.

This clonotype was counted at least ten times. The rearrangement links TRBV15 to TRBJ1-5; D unclear. V lost 4 bases and J lost 0, with 10 bases in between. The CDR3 totals 15 residues. Per the germline V gene, CDR1 is LNHNV and CDR2 is YYDKDF (reference sequence). CDR3 sequence reads: CATSTGSYSNQPQHF. Here the CDR3 DNA reads TGTGCCACCAGCACTGGGTCATATAGCAATCAGCCCCAGCATTTT.

This clonotype appeared a few times. The rearrangement joins TRBV7-2 to TRBJ2-5; 13 bases agree with TRBD2. The CDR3 runs to 16 residues. V shed 7 bases and J 5 bases; nucleotides not matched to a gene: 10. CDR1 is SGHTA and CDR2 is FQGNSA in the germline V gene. In DNA, the CDR3 is TGTGCCAGCACTCCGGGACTAGCGGGAAGGCTGGAGACCCAGTACTTC. Translation gives CASTPGLAGRLETQYF. Full variable domain (missing parts from reference TRBV7-2 and TRBJ2-5): GAGVSQSPSNKVTEKGKDVELRCDPISGHTALYWYRQSLGQGLEFLIYFQGNSAPDKSGLPSDRFSAERTGGSVSTLTIQRTQQEDSAVYLCASTPGLAGRLETQYFGPGTRLLVL.

There are many counts of this clonotype. The chain links TRBV10-2 to TRBJ1-5, with D uncertain. The CDR3 spans 13 residues. V gave up 0 bases and J gave up 5 bases, with 5 bases separating them. CDR1 and CDR2 (germline): WSHSY, SAAADI. The CDR3 DNA is TGCGCCAGCAGTGAGTCGTTTTATCAGCCCCAGCATTTT. Translating it yields CASSESFYQPQHF.

Ten or more counts support this clonotype. This chain links TRBV2 with TRBJ1-1, with D possibly matching TRBD1 (5 bases). CDR1 is SNHLY, CDR2 FYNNEI, per germline. The CDR3 consists of 13 residues. Trimming took 7 bases from V and 0 from J, leaving 9 bases between them. CDR3 protein: CASKPGLNTEAFF. The CDR3 DNA follows: TGTGCCAGCAAGCCAGGGTTGAACACTGAAGCTTTCTTT.

The rearrangement uses TRBV7-6 and TRBJ2-5; D gene unclear. Germline CDR1 SGHVS, CDR2 FNYEAQ. CDR3 length equals 16 residues. V shed 0 bases and J shed 4 bases, with 15 bases lying between them. The DNA for the CDR3 is TGTGCCAGCAGCTTAGCGCTTGCAGGATGGTTAGAGACCCAGTACTTC. Its protein product is CASSLALAGWLETQYF.

This clonotype has just one count. This chain connects TRBV7-9 to TRBJ2-7; a possible D gene is TRBD2 (5 bases). Deletions cut 2 bases from V and 6 bases from J, with 17 bases between. Germline CDR1 and CDR2: SEHNR and FQNEAQ (reference sequence). The CDR3 spans 15 residues. CDR3 sequence: CASSLYLAPLPEQYF. CDR3 coding DNA: TGTGCCAGCAGCTTATATCTAGCTCCTCTCCCCGAGCAGTACTTC.

This clonotype came up many times. The genes are TRBV28 and TRBJ1-5; a possible D gene is TRBD1 (5 bases). Germline V gene sequence: CDR1 MDHEN, CDR2 SYDVKM. The germline V and J ends were trimmed by 8 bases and 3 bases, with 8 bases remaining between them. The CDR3 runs 12 residues. The CDR3 DNA is TGTGCCAGCCTACAGGCCAATCAGCCCCAGCATTTT. Amino acid sequence: CASLQANQPQHF. The full variable domain, in which reference TRBV28 and TRBJ1-5 provide the parts outside the CDR3, is DVKVTQSSRYLVKRTGEKVFLECVQDMDHENMFWYRQDPGLGLRLIYFSYDVKMKEKGDIPEGYSVSREKKERFSLILESASTNQTSMYLCASLQANQPQHFGDGTRLSIL.

This clonotype showed up just once. The chain employs TRBV7-9 and TRBJ2-7; D might be TRBD1 (6 bases). The CDR3 contains 15 residues. V dropped 5 bases and J dropped 1 base, with 15 bases sitting between them. Germline CDR1 reads SEHNR; CDR2 reads FQNEAQ (reference sequence). In nucleotides, the CDR3 is TGTGCCAGCAGCCAAGACCAGGGGATTTCCTACGAGCAGTACTTC. It specifies CASSQDQGISYEQYF.

This clonotype was recorded at least ten times. The chain carries TRBV9 and TRBJ1-1; 9 bases map to TRBD1. The trim removed 4 bases at V and 0 bases at J, leaving 10 bases unmatched. Germline CDR1 reads SGDLS; CDR2 reads YYNGEE. The CDR3 is 17 amino acids. The CDR3 reads CASSPWDRVGLNTEAFF. CDR3 sequence (DNA): TGTGCCAGCAGCCCATGGGACAGGGTAGGTTTGAACACTGAAGCTTTCTTT.

This clonotype has more than one count but fewer than ten. This chain links TRBV20-1 with TRBJ2-7, with D unclear. CDR1 is DFQATT and CDR2 is SNEGSKA in the germline V gene (reference sequence). This CDR3 comprises 14 residues. Trimming left V 1 base short and J 3 bases short, with 13 bases between. The CDR3, as DNA: TGCAGTGCTAGAGCGGTTACCAGCGACTACGAGCAGTACTTC. This gives the protein CSARAVTSDYEQYF.

This clonotype has ten or more counts. The gene calls are TRBV7-9 and TRBJ2-5; D unclear. Trimming stripped 3 bases from V and 2 bases from J, with 4 bases between. This CDR3 has 12 amino acids. Germline CDR1 SEHNR, CDR2 FQNEAQ (reference sequence). CDR3 region: CASSFQQETQYF. CDR3 DNA sequence: TGTGCCAGCAGCTTCCAACAAGAGACCCAGTACTTC. Full variable domain (remainder filled in from reference TRBV7-9 and TRBJ2-5): DTGVSQNPRHKITKRGQNVTFRCDPISEHNRLYWYRQTLGQGPEFLTYFQNEAQLEKSRLLSDRFSAERPKGSFSTLEIQRTEQGDSAMYLCASSFQQETQYFGPGTRLLVL.

The chain has TRBV7-9 and TRBJ2-2, with 12 nucleotides matching TRBD2. The CDR3 loop spans 15 amino acids. J gave up 6 bases and V 5 bases, and 4 bases lay outside the gene matches. Germline lookup yields CDR1 SEHNR and CDR2 FQNEAQ (reference sequence). CDR3 protein: CASSPTSGGPGELFF. The CDR3 DNA is TGTGCCAGCAGCCCGACTAGCGGGGGACCCGGGGAGCTGTTTTTT.

The table lists this clonotype with a few counts. The chain joins TRBV30 to TRBJ2-2; D unclear. Trimming took 5 bases from V and 4 from J, leaving 8 bases between them. The CDR3 has 12 residues. CDR1 is GTSNPN and CDR2 is SVGIG in the germline V gene (reference sequence). The CDR3 DNA reads TGTGCCTGGGTCCCCCCCACCGGGGAGCTGTTTTTT. Translated, it gives CAWVPPTGELFF.

This clonotype was counted ten times or more. V usage is TRBV2 and J usage is TRBJ1-5; D is ambiguous. V dropped 3 bases and J dropped 9 bases, with 12 bases sitting between them. This CDR3 spans 13 amino acids. Germline V gives CDR1 SNHLY, CDR2 FYNNEI. Written as DNA, the CDR3 is TGTGCCAGCAGTGATCGGGCGTCGTGGCCCCAGCATTTT. It is translated as CASSDRASWPQHF. Combining the CDR3 with reference TRBV2 and TRBJ1-5 gives the whole variable domain EPEVTQTPSHQVTQMGQEVILRCVPISNHLYFYWYRQILGQKVEFLVSFYNNEISEKSEIFDDQFSVERPDGSNFTLKIRSTKLEDSAMYFCASSDRASWPQHFGDGTRLSIL.

J is TRBJ2-5 and V is TRBV6-1, with D uncertain. Trimming took off 6 bases at V and 5 bases at J, with 7 bases between the two ends. This CDR3 has 11 residues. Per germline, CDR1 MNHNS and CDR2 SASEGT. The CDR3 DNA is TGTGCCAGCAGGATCTATGAGACCCAGTACTTC. As protein: CASRIYETQYF.

This clonotype was seen a few times. This chain connects TRBV12-3 or TRBV12-4 to TRBJ2-5; weak D call: TRBD1 (7 bases). V lost 5 bases, J lost 2 bases, and 12 bases lay in between. CDR3 length: 14 residues. CDR3 residues: CASSNGGQQETQYF. In nucleotides, the CDR3 is TGTGCCAGCAGTAACGGGGGACAGCAAGAGACCCAGTACTTC.

This clonotype came up many times. The chain combines TRBV7-2 with TRBJ2-3; no firm D call. Trimming stripped 0 bases from V and 6 bases from J, with 7 bases between. This CDR3 is built from 13 residues. CDR1 SGHTA and CDR2 FQGNSA come from the germline V gene. CDR3 amino acids: CASSLAPGDTQYF. CDR3 bases: TGTGCCAGCAGCTTAGCTCCTGGGGATACGCAGTATTTT.